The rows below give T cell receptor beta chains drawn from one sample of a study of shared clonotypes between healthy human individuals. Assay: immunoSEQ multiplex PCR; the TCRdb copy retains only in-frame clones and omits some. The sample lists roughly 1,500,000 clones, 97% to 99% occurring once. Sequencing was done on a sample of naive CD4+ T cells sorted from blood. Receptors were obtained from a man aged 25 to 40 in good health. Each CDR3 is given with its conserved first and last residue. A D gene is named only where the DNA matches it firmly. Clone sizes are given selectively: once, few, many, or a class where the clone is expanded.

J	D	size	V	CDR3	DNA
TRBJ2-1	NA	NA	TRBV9	CASSPGGSYNEQFF	TGTGCCAGCAGCCCCGGAGGGTCCTACAATGAGCAGTTCTTC
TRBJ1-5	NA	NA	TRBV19	CASSLGQVNQPQHF	TGTGCCAGTAGTTTAGGGCAGGTCAATCAGCCCCAGCATTTT
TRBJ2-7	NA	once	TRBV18	CASSPEVRTYEQYF	TGTGCCAGCTCACCAGAGGTCAGAACCTACGAGCAGTACTTC
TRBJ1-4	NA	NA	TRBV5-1	CASSLVGRTNEKLFF	TGCGCCAGCAGCTTGGTAGGGCGGACTAATGAAAAACTGTTTTTT
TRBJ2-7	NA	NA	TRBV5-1	CASSSRPGADYYEQYF	TGCGCCAGCAGCTCCCGACCAGGGGCCGACTACTACGAGCAGTACTTC
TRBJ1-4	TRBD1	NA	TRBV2	CASSQGQGWEKLFF	TGTGCCAGCAGCCAAGGACAGGGCTGGGAAAAACTGTTTTTT
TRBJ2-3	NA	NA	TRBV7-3	CASSLRPITDTQYF	TGTGCCAGCAGCTTAAGACCCATCACAGATACGCAGTATTTT
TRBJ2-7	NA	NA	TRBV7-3	CASSLVKDGSYEQYF	TGTGCCAGCAGCTTAGTAAAGGACGGCTCCTACGAGCAGTACTTC
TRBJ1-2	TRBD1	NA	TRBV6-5	CASRNPGQYGYTF	TGTGCCAGCAGAAATCCGGGACAGTATGGCTACACCTTC
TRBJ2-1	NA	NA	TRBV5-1	CASSLVGGTYNEQFF	TGCGCCAGCAGCTTGGTCGGAGGAACATACAATGAGCAGTTCTTC
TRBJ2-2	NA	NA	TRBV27	CASSYRAVNGELFF	TGTGCCAGCAGTTACAGGGCGGTCAACGGGGAGCTGTTTTTT
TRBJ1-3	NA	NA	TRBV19	CASSNGRDTIYF	TGTGCCAGTAGTAATGGCCGGGACACCATATATTTT
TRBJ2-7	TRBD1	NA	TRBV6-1	CASSGRRDRSSYEQYF	TGTGCCAGCAGTGGACGTCGGGACAGGAGCTCCTACGAGCAGTACTTC
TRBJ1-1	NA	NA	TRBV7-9	CASSESRTREAFF	TGTGCCAGCAGCGAATCGAGGACCCGTGAAGCTTTCTTT
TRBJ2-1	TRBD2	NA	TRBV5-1	CASSPSPSGGVYNEQFF	TGCGCCAGCAGCCCGAGCCCTAGCGGGGGGGTCTACAATGAGCAGTTCTTC
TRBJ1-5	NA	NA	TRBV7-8	CASSFLAGKNSNQPQHF	TGTGCCAGCAGCTTTTTAGCAGGGAAAAATAGCAATCAGCCCCAGCATTTT
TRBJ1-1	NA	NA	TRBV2	CASRETELNTEAFF	TGTGCCAGCAGGGAGACAGAACTGAACACTGAAGCTTTCTTT
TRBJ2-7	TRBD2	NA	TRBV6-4	CATLAGGPVEQYF	TGTGCCACCTTAGCGGGAGGGCCTGTCGAGCAGTACTTC
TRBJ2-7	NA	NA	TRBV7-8	CASSLGGNAYEQYF	TGTGCCAGCAGCTTAGGAGGGAACGCCTACGAGCAGTACTTC
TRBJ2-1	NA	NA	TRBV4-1	CASSRLKNNEQFF	TGCGCCAGCAGCCGGTTAAAAAATAATGAGCAGTTCTTC
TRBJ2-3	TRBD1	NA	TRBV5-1	CASSLDARGSDTQYF	TGCGCCAGCAGCTTGGACGCCAGGGGGTCAGATACGCAGTATTTT
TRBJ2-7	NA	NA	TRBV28	CASSRTYEQYF	TGTGCCAGCAGTCGGACCTACGAGCAGTACTTC
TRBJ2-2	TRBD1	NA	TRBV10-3	CAAGGTGDTGELFF	TGTGCCGCCGGCGGGACAGGGGACACCGGGGAGCTGTTTTTT
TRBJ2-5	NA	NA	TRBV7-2	CASSLDGGQETQYF	TGTGCCAGCAGCTTAGATGGCGGTCAAGAGACCCAGTACTTC
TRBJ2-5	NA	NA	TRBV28	CASKRGVETQYF	TGTGCCAGCAAAAGGGGTGTGGAGACCCAGTACTTC
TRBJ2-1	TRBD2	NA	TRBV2	CASSEPAGDYNEQFF	TGTGCCAGCAGTGAGCCGGCGGGAGATTACAATGAGCAGTTCTTC
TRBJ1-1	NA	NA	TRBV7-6	CASSLDPGRTDIMNTEAFF	TGTGCCAGCAGCTTAGATCCCGGCCGGACAGATATAATGAACACTGAAGCTTTCTTT
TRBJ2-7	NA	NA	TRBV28	CASSFPTGLTYEQYF	TGTGCCAGCAGTTTCCCCACAGGCTTAACCTACGAGCAGTACTTC
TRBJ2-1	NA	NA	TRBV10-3	CAISEAPSSYNEQFF	TGTGCCATCAGCGAGGCGCCGAGCTCCTACAATGAGCAGTTCTTC
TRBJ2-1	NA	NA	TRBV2	CASSEVDGFRLGEQFF	TGTGCCAGCAGTGAAGTAGATGGGTTTAGGCTGGGTGAGCAGTTCTTC
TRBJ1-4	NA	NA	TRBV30	CAWSELLNEKLFF	TGTGCCTGGTCGGAACTCCTTAATGAAAAACTGTTTTTT
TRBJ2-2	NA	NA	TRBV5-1	CASRDWEFQTGELFF	TGCGCCAGCAGGGACTGGGAATTTCAGACTGGGGAGCTGTTTTTT
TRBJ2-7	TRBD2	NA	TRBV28	CASREPSGTYEQYF	TGTGCCAGCAGGGAGCCTAGCGGGACCTACGAGCAGTACTTC
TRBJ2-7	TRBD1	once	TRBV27	CASSFRTGGAQNYEQYF	TGTGCCAGCAGTTTTCGAACAGGGGGCGCACAGAACTACGAGCAGTACTTC
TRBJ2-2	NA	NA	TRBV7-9	CASSQSGYTGELFF	TGTGCCAGCAGCCAATCAGGGTACACCGGGGAGCTGTTTTTT
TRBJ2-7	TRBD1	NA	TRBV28	CASSVVTGGGHEQYF	TGTGCCAGCAGTGTCGTGACAGGGGGCGGACACGAGCAGTACTTC
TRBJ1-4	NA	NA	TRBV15	CATSRDGWQGGEKLFF	TGTGCCACCAGCAGAGACGGGTGGCAGGGCGGTGAAAAACTGTTTTTT
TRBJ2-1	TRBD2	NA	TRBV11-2	CASSSTHGLAGHNEQFF	TGTGCCAGCAGCTCCACTCACGGACTAGCGGGGCACAATGAGCAGTTCTTC
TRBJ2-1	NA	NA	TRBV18	CASSPPSRVNYNEQFF	TGTGCCAGCTCACCACCGAGTAGGGTTAACTACAATGAGCAGTTCTTC
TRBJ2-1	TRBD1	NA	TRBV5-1	CASSPSLTGGLNEQFF	TGCGCCAGCAGCCCTTCTCTGACAGGGGGTCTCAATGAGCAGTTCTTC
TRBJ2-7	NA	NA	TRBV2	CASSGRVKSGYEQYF	TGTGCCAGCAGTGGCCGGGTGAAGAGTGGCTACGAGCAGTACTTC
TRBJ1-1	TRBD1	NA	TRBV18	CASSPRDRVLNTEAFF	TGTGCCAGCTCGCCCCGGGACAGGGTTTTGAACACTGAAGCTTTCTTT
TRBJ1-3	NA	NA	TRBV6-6	CASSRPMTSGGNTIYF	TGTGCCAGCTCTCGACCAATGACCTCCGGTGGAAACACCATATATTTT
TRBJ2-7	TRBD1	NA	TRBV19	CASSTGQGSYEQYF	TGTGCCAGTAGTACCGGACAGGGATCCTACGAGCAGTACTTC
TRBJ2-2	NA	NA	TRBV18	CASSIKTDFTGELFF	TGTGCCAGCTCGATCAAGACAGACTTCACCGGGGAGCTGTTTTTT
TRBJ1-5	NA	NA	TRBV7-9	CASSFGGISNQPQHF	TGTGCCAGCAGCTTCGGGGGTATCAGCAATCAGCCCCAGCATTTT
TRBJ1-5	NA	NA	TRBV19	CASKSLYSNQPQHF	TGTGCCAGTAAGAGCCTATATAGCAATCAGCCCCAGCATTTT
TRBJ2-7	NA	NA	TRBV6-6	CAITRWGSSYEQYF	TGTGCCATTACTAGGTGGGGGAGCTCCTACGAGCAGTACTTC
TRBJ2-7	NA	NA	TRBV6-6	CASSYVRGRIYEQYF	TGTGCCAGCAGTTACGTTCGGGGGCGCATCTACGAGCAGTACTTC
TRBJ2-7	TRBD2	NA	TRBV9	CASSAIAGAGNEQYF	TGTGCCAGCAGCGCCATAGCGGGAGCTGGGAACGAGCAGTACTTC
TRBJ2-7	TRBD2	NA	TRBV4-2	CASSQDVASGTEQYF	TGTGCCAGCAGCCAAGATGTGGCTAGCGGGACTGAGCAGTACTTC
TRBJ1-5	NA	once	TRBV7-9	CASSLVGGGQRDQPQHF	TGTGCCAGCAGCTTAGTAGGTGGAGGGCAACGAGATCAGCCCCAGCATTTT
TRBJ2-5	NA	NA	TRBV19	CASSIAGTGQETQYF	TGTGCCAGTAGTATTGCCGGGACGGGCCAAGAGACCCAGTACTTC